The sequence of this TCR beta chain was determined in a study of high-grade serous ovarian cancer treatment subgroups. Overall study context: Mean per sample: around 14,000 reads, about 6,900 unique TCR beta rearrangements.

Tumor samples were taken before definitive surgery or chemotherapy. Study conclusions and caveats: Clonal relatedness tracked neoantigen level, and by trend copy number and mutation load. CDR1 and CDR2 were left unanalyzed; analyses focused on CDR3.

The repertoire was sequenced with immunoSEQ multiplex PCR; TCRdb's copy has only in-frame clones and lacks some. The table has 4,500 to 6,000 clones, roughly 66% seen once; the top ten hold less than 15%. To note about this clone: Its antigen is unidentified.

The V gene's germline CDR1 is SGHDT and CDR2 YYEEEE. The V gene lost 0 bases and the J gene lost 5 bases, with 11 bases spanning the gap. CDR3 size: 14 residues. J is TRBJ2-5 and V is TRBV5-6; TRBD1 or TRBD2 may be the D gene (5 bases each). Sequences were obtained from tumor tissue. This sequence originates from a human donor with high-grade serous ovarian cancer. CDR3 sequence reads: CASSLGGSGETQYF. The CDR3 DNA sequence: TGTGCCAGCAGCTTGGGGGGGAGCGGCGAGACCCAGTACTTC.